This T cell receptor beta chain was identified in a study of shared clonotypes between healthy human individuals. Background on the study: A donor's plate count was three for CD4 naive and three for CD4 memory; CD8 naive had two and CD8 memory one.

Details on this clone: What it binds is unknown.

Regarding the study as a whole: Researchers sampled blood only, noting tissue repertoires likely differ.

Generated by immunoSEQ multiplex PCR, the TCRdb table keeps only in-frame clones and is missing some. The repertoire holds around 1.5 million clones, with approximately 98% as singletons. CD4+ cells yielded CD45RA+ naive and CD45RA-negative memory subsets. In germline, CDR1 is KGHSY, CDR2 FQNENV. The CDR3 spans 15 residues. Trimming took off 1 base at V and 6 bases at J, with 16 bases between the two ends. The sequencing input was naive CD4+ T cells sorted from blood. The subset is: CD45RA+ positively selected. This chain links TRBV16 with TRBJ2-7; tentatively, D is TRBD2 (6 bases). The receptor's source is a man aged 25-40 years in good health. CDR3 nucleotides: TGTGCCAGCAGCCAATACTCGTTAAGGGGAGGCGAGCAGTACTTC. The encoded protein is CASSQYSLRGGEQYF.